The clone carrying this T cell receptor beta chain was detected ten times or more. Germline CDR1 is KGHSH and CDR2 is LQKENI. V shed 3 bases, J shed 4 bases, and the junction held 6 bases outside the gene matches. CDR3 length: 15 residues. Sequenced by immunoSEQ multiplex PCR; TCRdb stores in-frame clones only, minus some. The table records more than 55,000 clones, roughly 89% of them present only once. The source of the sample is a study of OX40 agonist ivuxolimab in advanced cancers. The receptor's source is an adult with an advanced solid tumor such as melanoma, head and neck, liver or kidney cancer. The sequences come from CD4+ or CD8+ T cells sorted from blood, collected in a trial of the OX40 agonist ivuxolimab. This sequence joins TRBV18 and TRBJ1-1, with 9 positions matching TRBD1. CDR3 residues: CASSPRTGEGTEAFF. CDR3 coding DNA: TGTGCCAGCTCACCTCGGACAGGGGAGGGCACTGAAGCTTTCTTT.